The clone carrying this TCR beta chain has more than one count but fewer than ten. TCRdb re-analysed the reads in MiXCR, keeping a single row per CDR3 protein. The data show 300,000 to 400,000 distinct CDR3 sequences, about a sixth seen once. This record belongs to a study of T cell repertoires in cytomegalovirus infection. The CDR3 spans 14 residues. With 6 bases removed from V and 10 bases from J, the gap between germline ends came to 22 bases. Germline V gene sequence: CDR1 DFQATT, CDR2 SNEGSKA (reference sequence). The material sequenced was PBMCs. This sequence was found in a human donor in good health (CMV status not recorded). Some clones in this sample may be carry-over from other donors' samples. The gene calls are TRBV20-1 and TRBJ1-3, with no clear D. This chain's CDR3 is CSATHSNPEATIYF. The CDR3 nucleotides are TGCAGTGCAACCCACTCCAACCCCGAAGCAACCATATATTTT.